Shown below are 11 T cell receptor beta chains from a single sample sequenced in a study of blood T cells in healthy people across ages. A sample-barcoded 5' primer and a J-beta primer mix were used in a second PCR of roughly 7 to 11 cycles. TCRdb re-called the 5' RACE reads with MiXCR, one entry per CDR3 protein. The sample records more than 1,400,000 distinct CDR3 sequences, 35% to 45% being singletons. The sample was blood. The receptors originated from a woman aged 18-29 years in good health.

This clonotype was detected a few times. The rearrangement links TRBV5-1 to TRBJ2-7; D not resolved. Germline values: CDR1 SGHRS, CDR2 YFSETQ. Trimming removed 4 bases at V and 10 bases at J, with 15 bases between. The CDR3 contains 12 residues. In DNA, the CDR3 is TGCGCCAGCAGCCCGGGCCGGTTTGAACAGTACTTC. Residues: CASSPGRFEQYF.

The CDR3 region is CASSYSSGDCEQYF. CDR3 sequence (DNA): TGTGCCAGCAGTTATTCTTCAGGAGATTGCGAGCAGTACTTC. This chain joins TRBV6-5 and TRBJ2-7; the D is unclear. This CDR3 has 14 residues. In germline, CDR1 is MNHEY, CDR2 SVGAGI. The V end was cut by 3 bases, the J end by 6 bases, with 15 bases between.

This clonotype was counted many times. A junction end diverges from the germline sequence, so it may reflect a read error. The chain uses TRBV7-7 and TRBJ2-3, with 8 bases lining up with TRBD2. The CDR3 runs to 14 residues. In germline, CDR1 is SSHAT, CDR2 FNYEAQ (reference sequence). This chain's CDR3 is CASSPTSGTDTQYF. CDR3 bases: TGTGCTAGCAGCCCGACTAGCGGCACAGATACGCAGTATTTT.

The chain links TRBV27 to TRBJ2-3; 10 bases fit TRBD2. The CDR3 covers 15 residues. The V gene's germline CDR1 is MNHEY and CDR2 SMNVEV (reference sequence). J gave up 10 bases and V 6 bases, and 13 bases lay outside the gene matches. The CDR3 DNA is TGTGCCAGCAGCCCCTCAAGCGGGGGGGCCCCTGCGCAGTATTTT. Protein product: CASSPSSGGAPAQYF.

The chain carries TRBV6-5 and TRBJ1-2; possibly TRBD1 for D (5 bases). Deletions cut 2 bases from V and 6 bases from J, with 7 bases between. The length of the CDR3 is 12 residues. The germline CDR1 and CDR2 sequences are MNHEY and SVGAGI. The CDR3 loop reads CASSYRGDGYTF. The CDR3 nucleotides read TGTGCCAGCAGTTACAGGGGTGATGGCTACACCTTC.

This clonotype showed up just once. The genes are TRBV10-3 and TRBJ2-1; possible D gene TRBD2, 5 bases. CDR1 is ENHRY and CDR2 is SYGVKD in the germline V gene. The CDR3 has 13 amino acids. V lost 3 bases and J lost 8, with 11 bases in between. For the CDR3, the DNA is TGTGCCATCAGTGATGGGCTAGCAGATGAGCAGTTCTTC. It is translated as CAISDGLADEQFF.

The chain recombines TRBV5-5 with TRBJ1-1; D call uncertain. V gave up 1 base and J gave up 8 bases, with 9 bases separating them. This CDR3 has 12 amino acids. CDR1 is SGHKS and CDR2 is YYEKEE in the germline V gene (reference sequence). CDR3 nucleotide sequence: TGTGCCAGCAGCTTGTGGTCCAGGGAAGCTTTCTTT. Encoded protein: CASSLWSREAFF.

The V call is TRBV7-9, the J call TRBJ1-5; D possibly corresponds to TRBD1 (6 bases). Germline V gene sequence: CDR1 SEHNR, CDR2 FQNEAQ (reference sequence). Trimming took off 5 bases at V and 5 bases at J, with 16 bases between the two ends. The CDR3 contains 15 residues. CDR3 amino acids: CASSPSRGPYQPQHF. The CDR3 DNA is TGTGCCAGCAGCCCCAGCAGGGGTCCCTATCAGCCCCAGCATTTT.

The chain recombines TRBV27 with TRBJ2-7; TRBD1 or TRBD2 may be the D gene (5 bases each). CDR1 is MNHEY, CDR2 SMNVEV, per germline (reference sequence). This CDR3 has 15 amino acids. Trimming cost V 6 bases and J 2 bases, with 17 bases left between them. The CDR3 sequence is CASREWGQGAYEQYF. The CDR3 DNA reads TGTGCCAGCAGAGAGTGGGGCCAGGGAGCCTACGAGCAGTACTTC.

V and J are TRBV15 and TRBJ1-1, with TRBD1 identical over 8 bases. V was pared by 4 bases and J by 1 base, with 5 bases of the junction left unmatched. The CDR3 spans 15 residues. The germline CDR1 and CDR2 sequences are LNHNV and YYDKDF (reference sequence). The CDR3 is CATSKQGVGNTEAFF. CDR3 coding DNA: TGTGCCACCAGCAAACAGGGGGTCGGGAACACTGAAGCTTTCTTT.

This clonotype has a handful of counts. The rearrangement links TRBV28 to TRBJ2-1; D is undetermined. V was trimmed by 6 bases and J by 10 bases, leaving 7 bases between them. The CDR3 totals 10 residues. Per germline, CDR1 MDHEN and CDR2 SYDVKM. CDR3 sequence: CASRDGEQFF. The CDR3 coding sequence is TGTGCCAGCAGGGATGGGGAGCAGTTCTTC.